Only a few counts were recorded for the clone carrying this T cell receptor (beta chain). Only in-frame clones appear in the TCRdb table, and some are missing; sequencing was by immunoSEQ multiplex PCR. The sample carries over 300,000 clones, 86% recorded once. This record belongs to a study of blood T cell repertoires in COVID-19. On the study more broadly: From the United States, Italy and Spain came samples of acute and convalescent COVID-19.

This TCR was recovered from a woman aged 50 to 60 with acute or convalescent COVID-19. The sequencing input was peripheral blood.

The CDR3 is CASSLGASGEQYF. In DNA form, the CDR3 reads TGCGCCAGCAGCTTGGGTGCTAGCGGGGAGCAGTACTTC. The J gene is TRBJ2-7, the V gene TRBV5-1, with 8 bases fitting TRBD2. Trimming at V came to 0 bases and at J to 7 bases, leaving 3 bases not matched to a gene. Germline V CDR1 and CDR2: SGHRS, YFSETQ. The CDR3 has 13 residues.